The T cell receptor (beta chain) under discussion was sequenced for a study of blood T cell repertoires in COVID-19. For the study at large: Italy, Spain and the United States were the sources of the convalescent and acute COVID-19 samples.

V was cut by 4 bases and J by 6 bases, with 12 bases left in between. There are 13 residues in the CDR3. Germline-derived CDR1 and CDR2 are SGHRS and YFSETQ. How the authors handled the data: Estimation of nucleated cell counts was performed using reference gene primer amplification. Sequenced by immunoSEQ multiplex PCR; TCRdb stores in-frame clones only, minus some. V, J and clone size are those of that table, while D and trimming were read from the DNA. The profile covers 200,000 to 250,000 clones, with around nine tenths appearing a single time and roughly 1.5% taken by the ten largest. The chain is built from TRBV5-1 and TRBJ2-3; the D gene is possibly TRBD2 (5 bases). The specimen was peripheral blood. The sequence was obtained from a man between 18 and 29 years old with active or convalescent COVID-19. The CDR3 sequence: CASSGGRGDTQYF. The CDR3 DNA reads as TGCGCCAGCAGCGGAGGTCGCGGGGATACGCAGTATTTT.